This TCR beta chain was recovered during a study of STAT5B mutations in CD4+ large granular lymphocyte leukemia. TCRdb's copy holds only in-frame clones and misses some; the assay was immunoSEQ multiplex PCR. Here the sample spans some 33,000 clones, 74% being singletons. Germline assignment: CDR1 SGHVS and CDR2 FQNEAQ. Trimming left V 1 base short and J 7 bases short, with 15 bases between. The CDR3 totals 15 residues. V and J are TRBV7-8 and TRBJ2-3; a possible D gene is TRBD2 (6 bases). Sequenced: CD4+ T cells from blood buffy coats. The source is a human donor in good health. CDR3 bases: TGTGCCAGCAGCTTAGGGGACTCGTTTGTGTATACGCAGTATTTT. Translated: CASSLGDSFVYTQYF.